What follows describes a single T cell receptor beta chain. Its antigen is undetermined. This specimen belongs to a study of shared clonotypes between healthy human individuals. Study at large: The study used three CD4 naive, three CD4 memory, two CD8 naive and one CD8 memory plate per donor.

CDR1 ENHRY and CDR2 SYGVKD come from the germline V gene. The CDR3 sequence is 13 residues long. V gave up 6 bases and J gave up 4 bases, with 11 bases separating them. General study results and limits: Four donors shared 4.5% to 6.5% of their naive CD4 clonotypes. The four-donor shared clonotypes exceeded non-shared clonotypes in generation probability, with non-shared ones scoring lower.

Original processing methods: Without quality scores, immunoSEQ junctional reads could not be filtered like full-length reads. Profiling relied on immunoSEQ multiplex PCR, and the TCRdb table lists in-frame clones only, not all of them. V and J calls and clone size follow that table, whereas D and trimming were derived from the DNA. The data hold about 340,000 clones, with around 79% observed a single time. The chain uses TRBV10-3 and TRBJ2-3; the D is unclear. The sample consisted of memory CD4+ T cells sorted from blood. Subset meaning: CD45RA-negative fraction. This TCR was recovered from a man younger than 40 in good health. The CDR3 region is CAIRPPTADTQYF. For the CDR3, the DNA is TGTGCCATCAGGCCCCCTACAGCAGATACGCAGTATTTT.